The sequence of this T cell receptor (beta chain) was determined in a study of OX40 agonist ivuxolimab in advanced cancers. The CDR3 sequence is 14 residues long. Germline CDR1 and CDR2: MNHEY and SVGAGI. The data were produced by immunoSEQ multiplex PCR, yet TCRdb's version contains in-frame clones alone and is incomplete. The top ten clones hold 0.3% of a sample with about 69,000 clones, just over 90% of them seen once. The rearrangement links TRBV6-5 to TRBJ2-5; the D gene is possibly TRBD2 (6 bases). TRBJ2-7 matches the DNA end more closely, so the J call is doubtful. The origin of this receptor is an adult with an advanced solid tumor such as melanoma, head and neck, liver or kidney cancer. Sample: CD4+ or CD8+ T cells sorted from blood, taken in a trial of the OX40 agonist ivuxolimab. The CDR3 sequence: CASSPGLPIYEQYF. For the CDR3, the DNA is TGTGCCAGCAGCCCGGGACTGCCGATCTACGAGCAGTACTTC.